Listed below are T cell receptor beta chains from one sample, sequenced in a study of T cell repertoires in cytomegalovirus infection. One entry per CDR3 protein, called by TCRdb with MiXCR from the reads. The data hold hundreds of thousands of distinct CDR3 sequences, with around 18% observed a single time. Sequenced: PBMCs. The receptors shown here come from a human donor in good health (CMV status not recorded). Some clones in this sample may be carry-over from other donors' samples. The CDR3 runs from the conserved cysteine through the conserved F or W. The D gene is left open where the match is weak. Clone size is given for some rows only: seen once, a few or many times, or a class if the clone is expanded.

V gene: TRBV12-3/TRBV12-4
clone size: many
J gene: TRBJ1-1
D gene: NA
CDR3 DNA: TGTGCCAGCACCATGAGCTTAGTGCGGACTGAAGCTTTCTTT
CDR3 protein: CASTMSLVRTEAFF

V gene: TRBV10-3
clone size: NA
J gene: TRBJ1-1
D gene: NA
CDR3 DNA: TGTGCCATCAGTGCCCGAGGAGCAGGGAACGCGAACACTGAAGCTTTCTTT
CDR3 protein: CAISARGAGNANTEAFF

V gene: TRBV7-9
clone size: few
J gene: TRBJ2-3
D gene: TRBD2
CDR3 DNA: TGTGCCAGCAGCTTAGCGCTGACTAGCGGAAGCACAGATACGCAGTATTTT
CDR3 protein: CASSLALTSGSTDTQYF

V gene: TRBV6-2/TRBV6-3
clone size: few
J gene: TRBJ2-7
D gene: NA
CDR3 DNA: TGTGCCAGCAGTTACGACTACTCCTACGAGCAGTACTTC
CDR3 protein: CASSYDYSYEQYF

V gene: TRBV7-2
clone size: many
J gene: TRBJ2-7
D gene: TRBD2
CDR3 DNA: TGTGCCAGCAGCCGGGACTACTACGAGCAGTACTTC
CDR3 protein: CASSRDYYEQYF

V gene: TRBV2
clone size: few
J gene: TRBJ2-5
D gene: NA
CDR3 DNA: TGTGCCAGCAGTGAGATGGCCCGGGAGACCCAGTACTTC
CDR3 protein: CASSEMARETQYF

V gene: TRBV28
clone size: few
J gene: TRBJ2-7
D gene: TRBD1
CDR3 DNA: TGTGCCAGCAGTTCGGGACAGGCCACCGAGCAGTACTTC
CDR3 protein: CASSSGQATEQYF

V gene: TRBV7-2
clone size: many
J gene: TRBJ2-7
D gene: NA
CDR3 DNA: TGTGCCAGCAGCCAGATCCAGGGGTTTAGCTCCTACGAGCAGTACTTC
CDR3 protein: CASSQIQGFSSYEQYF

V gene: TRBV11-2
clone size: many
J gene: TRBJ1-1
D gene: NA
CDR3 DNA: TGTGCCAGCTCTGGGGGCACTGAAGCTTTCTTT
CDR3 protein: CASSGGTEAFF

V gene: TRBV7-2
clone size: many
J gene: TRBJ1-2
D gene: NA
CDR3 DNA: TGTGCCAGCAGCTTAAATGGGGGGTCGGGCTATGGCTACACCTTC
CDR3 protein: CASSLNGGSGYGYTF

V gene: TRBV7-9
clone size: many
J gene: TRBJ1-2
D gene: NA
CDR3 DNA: TGTGCCAGCAGCTTGGACGACAGTACGGGCTACACCTTC
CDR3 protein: CASSLDDSTGYTF

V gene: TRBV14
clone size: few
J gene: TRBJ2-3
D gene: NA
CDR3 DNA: TGTGCCAGCAGCCAAGATTCCGGGGCCCCCACAGATACGCAGTATTTT
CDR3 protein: CASSQDSGAPTDTQYF

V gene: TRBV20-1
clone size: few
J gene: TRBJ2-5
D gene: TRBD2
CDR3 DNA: TGCAGTGCTAGAGCTTCTTGGACTAGCGGGAGGGCCGGAGAGACCCAGTACTTC
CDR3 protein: CSARASWTSGRAGETQYF

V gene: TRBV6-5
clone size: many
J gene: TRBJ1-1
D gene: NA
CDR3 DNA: TGTGCCAGCAGTTACTCCTACGGGAGGGGAATGATGAACACTGAAGCTTTCTTT
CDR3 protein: CASSYSYGRGMMNTEAFF

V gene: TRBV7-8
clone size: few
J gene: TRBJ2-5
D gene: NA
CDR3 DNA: TGTGCCAGCAGCCCGAGGCCGATTCTGGAGACCCAGTACTTC
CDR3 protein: CASSPRPILETQYF

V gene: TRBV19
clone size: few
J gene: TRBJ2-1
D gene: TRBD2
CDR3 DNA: TGTGCCAGTAACCGGCTAGCGGGAGGGGAGCAGTTCTTC
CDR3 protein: CASNRLAGGEQFF

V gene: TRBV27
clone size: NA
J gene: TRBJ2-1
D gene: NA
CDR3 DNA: TGTGCCAGCAGTGCCCGGGGGCCGAGCTCCTACAATGAGCAGTTCTTC
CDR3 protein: CASSARGPSSYNEQFF

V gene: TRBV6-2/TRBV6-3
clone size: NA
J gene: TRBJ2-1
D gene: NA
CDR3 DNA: TGTGCCAGCACCCAAAGTGGGGGAAGCAATGAGCAGTTCTTC
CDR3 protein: CASTQSGGSNEQFF

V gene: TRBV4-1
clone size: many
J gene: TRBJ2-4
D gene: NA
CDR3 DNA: TGCGCCAGCAGCCAAGTGGCAGGGCGGGACATTCAGTACTTC
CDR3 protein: CASSQVAGRDIQYF

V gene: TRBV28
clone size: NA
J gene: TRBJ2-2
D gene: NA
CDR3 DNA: TGTGCCAGTAGGCCGGGACACCCAACCGGGGAGCTGTTTTTT
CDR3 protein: CASRPGHPTGELFF

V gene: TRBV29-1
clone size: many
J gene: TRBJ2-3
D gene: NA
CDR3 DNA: TGCAGCGATAGCGGAAGCACAGATACGCAGTATTTT
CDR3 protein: CSDSGSTDTQYF

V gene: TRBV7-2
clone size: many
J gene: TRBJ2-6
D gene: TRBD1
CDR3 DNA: TGTGCCAGCAGCTTCAGACAGGGGGCGTTTGGGGCCAACGTCCTGACTTTC
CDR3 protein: CASSFRQGAFGANVLTF

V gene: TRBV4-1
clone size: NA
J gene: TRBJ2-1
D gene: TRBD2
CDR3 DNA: TGCGCCAGCAGCCCCCTGAGTCTTAGCGGGGGGTACAATGAGCAGTTCTTC
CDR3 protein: CASSPLSLSGGYNEQFF